The rows below give T cell receptor beta chains drawn from one sample of a study of PD-L1 blockade in urothelial cancer. Assay used: immunoSEQ multiplex PCR; TCRdb lists only in-frame clones, some missing. The sample records 50,000 or so clones, roughly 86% being singletons. The sequencing used PBMCs, collected around atezolizumab (anti-PD-L1) treatment. The receptors derive from a man aged 60-69 years with urothelial cancer. Both conserved end residues are part of each CDR3. The D gene is left open where the match is weak. Only part of the rows carry a size: once, few, many, or a class if the clone is expanded.

clone_size,j_call,d_call,v_call,cdr3_nt,cdr3_aa
NA,TRBJ2-2,TRBD2,TRBV2,TGTGCCAGCAGTAAAGCGGGAGGGCCGGGCGGGGAGCTGTTTTTT,CASSKAGGPGGELFF
NA,TRBJ2-1,NA,TRBV6-1,TGTGCCAGCAGTGGACGAGCAGACTCTAATGAGCAGTTCTTC,CASSGRADSNEQFF
once,TRBJ2-3,NA,TRBV5-1,TGCGCCAGCAGCCCGGGGACAAAAACAACCACAGATACGCAGTATTTT,CASSPGTKTTTDTQYF
NA,TRBJ1-1,NA,TRBV7-9,TGTGCCAGCAGCCGGGACATAGAGAACACTGAAGCTTTCTTT,CASSRDIENTEAFF
once,TRBJ1-4,NA,TRBV5-1,TGCGCCAGCAGCTTCTTAAGAGGGCCTAATGAAAAACTGTTTTTT,CASSFLRGPNEKLFF
NA,TRBJ1-6,TRBD1,TRBV7-9,TGTGCCAGCAGCGAAGTACCGGGACAGGGTTCTTTCTATAATTCACCCCTCCACTTT,CASSEVPGQGSFYNSPLHF
NA,TRBJ1-6,NA,TRBV30,TGTGCCTGGAGCGAAGGGGTCTCCTATAATTCACCCCTCCACTTT,CAWSEGVSYNSPLHF
NA,TRBJ2-7,TRBD1,TRBV7-2,TGTGCCAGCAGCTCCAGGACAGGGCCCTACGAGCAGTACTTC,CASSSRTGPYEQYF
NA,TRBJ1-1,NA,TRBV5-4,TGTGCCAGCAGCCAACACGGGTTGGCTTTCTTT,CASSQHGLAFF
NA,TRBJ2-3,NA,TRBV6-6,TGTGCCAGCAGTTACGGTTCATGGGCCTCCGATACGCAGTATTTT,CASSYGSWASDTQYF
NA,TRBJ2-5,NA,TRBV7-9,TGTGCCAGCAGCTCACGTGCGGACTTCCAGGAGACCCAGTACTTC,CASSSRADFQETQYF
NA,TRBJ2-1,NA,TRBV14,TGTGCCAGCAGCTTTGGCTATGAGCAGTTCTTC,CASSFGYEQFF
NA,TRBJ1-1,NA,TRBV7-2,TGTGCCAGCAGCTTAACCGGCGGCAGAAACACTGAAGCTTTCTTT,CASSLTGGRNTEAFF
NA,TRBJ2-5,NA,TRBV4-1,TGCGCCAGCAGCCAACTTACAGGCGTGGAGACCCAGTACTTC,CASSQLTGVETQYF
few,TRBJ2-7,TRBD1,TRBV7-2,TGTGCCAGCAGCTTCGACAGGGGGAGGTCCTACGAGCAGTACTTC,CASSFDRGRSYEQYF
NA,TRBJ1-1,TRBD1,TRBV18,TGTGCCAGCTCACCTCGGCAGGGGGGCCTCATGAACACTGAAGCTTTCTTT,CASSPRQGGLMNTEAFF
NA,TRBJ2-1,TRBD2,TRBV7-8,TGTGCCAGCAGCCCAGCCCTCCGACTAGCGGGAAGCTCCTACAATGAGCAGTTCTTC,CASSPALRLAGSSYNEQFF
few,TRBJ2-7,TRBD1,TRBV11-3,TGTGCCAGCAGCCGTTCAGGGGGTGCCTACGAGCAGTACTTC,CASSRSGGAYEQYF
NA,TRBJ1-4,NA,TRBV2,TGTGCCAGCAAAGAGACAGGTTTCAATGAAAAACTGTTTTTT,CASKETGFNEKLFF
NA,TRBJ1-2,TRBD1,TRBV25-1,TGTGCCAGCAGTGAATGGACAGGGGCCGGGGGTGGCTACACCTTC,CASSEWTGAGGGYTF
once,TRBJ2-1,TRBD2,TRBV5-1,TGCGCCAGCAGCTATGGACTAGCGGGAGGGTACAATGAGCAGTTCTTC,CASSYGLAGGYNEQFF
NA,TRBJ2-3,NA,TRBV30,TGTGCCTGGAACCGTAACGGCGGGGACACAGATACGCAGTATTTT,CAWNRNGGDTDTQYF
NA,TRBJ1-4,NA,TRBV19,TGTGCCAGTAGTATTTTCCCAGGGGCTGTAAATGAAAAACTGTTTTTT,CASSIFPGAVNEKLFF
NA,TRBJ1-2,NA,TRBV5-1,TGCGCCAGCAGCTCCTCCACAGGGAACTATGGCTACACCTTC,CASSSSTGNYGYTF
NA,TRBJ2-2,NA,TRBV2,TGTGCCAGCCCGATAGCTTCCTCTTTCGCGAACACCGGGGAGCTGTTTTTT,CASPIASSFANTGELFF
NA,TRBJ1-4,TRBD1,TRBV19,TGTGCCAGTAGTAGGACAGGCGATCGGGGTGAAAAACTGTTTTTT,CASSRTGDRGEKLFF
once,TRBJ2-7,NA,TRBV12-5,TGTGCTAGTGGTTTGGGGGAATGGACAGCCCAGAGCTCCTACGAGCAGTACTTC,CASGLGEWTAQSSYEQYF
NA,TRBJ2-1,TRBD2,TRBV19,TGTGCCAGTAGACCGACTAGCGGGGGGTCAAATGAGCAGTTCTTC,CASRPTSGGSNEQFF
NA,TRBJ1-2,NA,TRBV27,TGTGCCAGCAGTTTATGGGGTGGAGGGTACTATGGCTACACCTTC,CASSLWGGGYYGYTF
NA,TRBJ1-6,TRBD1,TRBV7-9,TGTGCCAGCAGCTTGTGGGGACAGGGAAGGCGTTCACCCCTCCACTTT,CASSLWGQGRRSPLHF
once,TRBJ1-1,NA,TRBV2,TGTGCCAGCAGTTTGGACAGCAAAACTGAAGCTTTCTTT,CASSLDSKTEAFF
NA,TRBJ2-3,NA,TRBV4-2,TGTGCCAGCAGCCGCCCAGGGAGCGGGTTTACAGATACGCAGTATTTT,CASSRPGSGFTDTQYF
once,TRBJ2-2,TRBD2,TRBV6-5,TGTGCCAGCAGTTCAGGAGCGGGAGCGGGTACCGGGGAGCTGTTTTTT,CASSSGAGAGTGELFF
once,TRBJ2-1,TRBD2,TRBV7-9,TGTGCCAGCAGCTTATACGCGGGAGTGTACAATGAGCAGTTCTTC,CASSLYAGVYNEQFF
NA,TRBJ1-1,NA,TRBV6-6,TGTGCCAGCAGTTACTCTCCGGGGAACACTGAAGCTTTCTTT,CASSYSPGNTEAFF
NA,TRBJ1-5,NA,TRBV25-1,TGTGCCAGCAGTGAATTCAGGGTCGATCAGCCCCAGCATTTT,CASSEFRVDQPQHF
NA,TRBJ2-1,TRBD2,TRBV29-1,TGCAGCGTTGCTAGCGGGAGTTTCGACAATGAGCAGTTCTTC,CSVASGSFDNEQFF
once,TRBJ2-7,NA,TRBV5-1,TGCGCCAGCAGCTGGGAACGGGGGGGACAGGGCTACGAGCAGTACTTC,CASSWERGGQGYEQYF
NA,TRBJ2-1,TRBD1,TRBV9,TGTGCCAGCAGCCTGTACCCCCCCGGGACAGGATACAATGAGCAGTTCTTC,CASSLYPPGTGYNEQFF
few,TRBJ1-2,NA,TRBV6-5,TGTGCCAGCAGTTACTCTCCGTATTATGGCTACACCTTC,CASSYSPYYGYTF
NA,TRBJ1-6,TRBD1,TRBV4-3,TGCGCCAGCAGCCAAGGGATAACAGGGGGCGCGAGTTCACCCCTCCACTTT,CASSQGITGGASSPLHF
NA,TRBJ1-1,TRBD1,TRBV5-6,TGTGCCAGCAGCAGACAGGGGTTCAACACTGAAGCTTTCTTT,CASSRQGFNTEAFF
NA,TRBJ2-6,TRBD2,TRBV9,TGTGCCAGCAGCGCCGGGACTAGCGGGAGAAGGATGTCTGGGGCCAACGTCCTGACTTTC,CASSAGTSGRRMSGANVLTF
medium-sized,TRBJ2-7,NA,TRBV4-2,TGTGCCAGCAGCCCAACAGATAGTACAGGGACCTACGAGCAGTACTTC,CASSPTDSTGTYEQYF
NA,TRBJ1-6,NA,TRBV28,TGTGGGGCCAGGGGCTCCTATAATTCACCCCTCCACTTT,CGARGSYNSPLHF
NA,TRBJ2-1,TRBD2,TRBV6-4,TGTGCCAGCAGAGGACTAGCGGGAGGTCTTGATGAGCAGTTCTTC,CASRGLAGGLDEQFF
NA,TRBJ2-7,TRBD2,TRBV30,TGTGCCTGGAGTGGGCTAGCGGGGGGGGAGCAGTACTTC,CAWSGLAGGEQYF
NA,TRBJ2-2,NA,TRBV6-5,TGTGCCAGCAGTCTCGGGACTCACAACACCGGGGAGCTGTTTTTT,CASSLGTHNTGELFF
few,TRBJ2-7,TRBD2,TRBV15,TGTGCCACCAGCAGAGAACTAGCGGTCTACGAGCAGTACTTC,CATSRELAVYEQYF
NA,TRBJ2-7,NA,TRBV10-3,TGTGCCATCAGTTCAGGGCCGGAGCAGTACTTC,CAISSGPEQYF
once,TRBJ1-1,NA,TRBV5-6,TGTGCCAGCAGCTTGGCCACGGGACATGAGGCTTTCTTT,CASSLATGHEAFF
NA,TRBJ2-1,TRBD2,TRBV5-4,TGTGCCAGCAGCGGCTCTAGCGGGAGGGGACTTAAGGATGAGCAGTTCTTC,CASSGSSGRGLKDEQFF
NA,TRBJ1-5,NA,TRBV11-2,TGTGCCAGCAGCTTTGCCCCCCGGGATCAGCCCCAGCATTTT,CASSFAPRDQPQHF
once,TRBJ2-3,TRBD2,TRBV27,TGTGCCAGCAGGGGGAGCGGGGGCCCCACAGATACGCAGTATTTT,CASRGSGGPTDTQYF